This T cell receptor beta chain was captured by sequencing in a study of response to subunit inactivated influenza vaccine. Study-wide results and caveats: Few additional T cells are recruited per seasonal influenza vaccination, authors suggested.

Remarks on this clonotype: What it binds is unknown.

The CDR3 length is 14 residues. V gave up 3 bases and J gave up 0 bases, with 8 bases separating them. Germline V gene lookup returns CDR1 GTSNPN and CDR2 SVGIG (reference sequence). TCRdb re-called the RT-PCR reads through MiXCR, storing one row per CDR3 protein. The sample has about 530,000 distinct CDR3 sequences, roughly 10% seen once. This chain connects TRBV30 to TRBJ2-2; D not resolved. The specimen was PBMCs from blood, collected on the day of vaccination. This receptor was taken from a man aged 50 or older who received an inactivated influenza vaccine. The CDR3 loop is CAWSGGPNTGELFF. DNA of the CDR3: TGTGCCTGGAGCGGCGGCCCGAACACCGGGGAGCTGTTTTTT.